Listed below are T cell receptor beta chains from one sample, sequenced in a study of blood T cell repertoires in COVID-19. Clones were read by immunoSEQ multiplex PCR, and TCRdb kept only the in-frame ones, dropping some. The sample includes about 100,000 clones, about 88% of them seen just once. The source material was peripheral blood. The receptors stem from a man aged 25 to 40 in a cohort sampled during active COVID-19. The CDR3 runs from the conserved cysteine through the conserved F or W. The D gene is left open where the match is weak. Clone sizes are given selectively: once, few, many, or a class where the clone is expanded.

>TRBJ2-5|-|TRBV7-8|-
CASSLYSGFGGETQYF
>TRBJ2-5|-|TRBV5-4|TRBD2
CASSPGGGAGETQYF
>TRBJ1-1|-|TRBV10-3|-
CAISGTGGLLNTEAFF
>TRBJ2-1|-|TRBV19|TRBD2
CASSLPREGEQFF
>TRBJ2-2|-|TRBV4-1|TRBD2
CASSQEEPSGGPVGELFF
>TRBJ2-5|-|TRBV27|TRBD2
CASSLLGLKKETQYF
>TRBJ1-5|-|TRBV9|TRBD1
CASSNDRGWEQPQHF
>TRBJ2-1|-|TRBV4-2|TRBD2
CASSQEVSGGASLNEQFF
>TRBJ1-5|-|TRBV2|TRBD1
CASSETGDSNQPQHF
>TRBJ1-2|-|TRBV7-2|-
CASSLGRGNGYTF
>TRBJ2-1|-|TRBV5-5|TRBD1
CASSLEGAKLNEQFF
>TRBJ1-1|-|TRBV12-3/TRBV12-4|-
CASSVRQDTEAFF
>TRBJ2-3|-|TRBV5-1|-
CASSLEQGRADTQYF
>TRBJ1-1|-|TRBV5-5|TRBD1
CASSLQQGATEAFF
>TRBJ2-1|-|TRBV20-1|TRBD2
CSASPLGGLAGLNEQFF
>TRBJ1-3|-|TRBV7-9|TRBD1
CASSFGTDGNTIYF
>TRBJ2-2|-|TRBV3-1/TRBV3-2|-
CASSPTRQANTGELFF
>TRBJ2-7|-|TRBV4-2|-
CASSPPRSYEQYF
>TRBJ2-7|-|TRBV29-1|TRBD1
CSVRTGKGSRDEQYF
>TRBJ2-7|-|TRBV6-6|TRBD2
CASRETSGAFPEQYF
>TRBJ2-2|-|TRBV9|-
CASSAAGAANTGELFF
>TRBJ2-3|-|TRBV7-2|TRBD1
CASSPTGDNTDTQYF
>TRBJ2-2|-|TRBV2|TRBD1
CASHRDSTGELFF
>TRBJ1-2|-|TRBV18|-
CASSPVMSGGAWGYTF
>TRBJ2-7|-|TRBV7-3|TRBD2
CASSLAGTSVHEQYF
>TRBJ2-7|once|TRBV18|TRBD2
CASSPRGGPYEQYF
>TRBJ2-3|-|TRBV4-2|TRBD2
CASSQDSLAGDTQYF
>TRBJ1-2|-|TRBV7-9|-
CASSLVDSDSFFGYTF